This T cell receptor (beta chain) was sequenced in a study of cytomegalovirus exposure and HLA in healthy donors. General study points: Follow-up analysis seemed to connect common viral pathogens with several of the most significant clusters identified. The study found most TCR sequences rare, yet found some public TCRs in many donors.

As for this clone: Its antigen remains unidentified.

The study ran its PCR with 60 Vbeta and 13 Jbeta primers. The table came from immunoSEQ multiplex PCR; TCRdb's copy has only in-frame clones and leaves some out. This table has a few hundred thousand clones, 60% to 80% appearing once. The TCR was taken from a woman aged 25-40 years in good health and CMV-seronegative. Sequenced: PBMCs.

For the CDR3, the DNA is TGTGCCAGCAGCTTGTCCAGGGGTAGCGGGACACCTACCTACGAGCAGTACTTC. Protein product: CASSLSRGSGTPTYEQYF. This rearrangement joins TRBV5-4 to TRBJ2-7; TRBD2 aligns across 8 bases. This CDR3 spans 18 amino acids. In germline, CDR1 is SGHNT, CDR2 YYREEE (reference sequence). V gave up 1 base and J gave up 2 bases; unmatched junction bases: 14. The complete variable domain, with remaining parts taken from reference TRBV5-4 and TRBJ2-7, reads ETGVTQSPTHLIKTRGQQVTLRCSSQSGHNTVSWYQQALGQGPQFIFQYYREEENGRGNFPPRFSGLQFPNYSSELNVNALELDDSALYLCASSLSRGSGTPTYEQYFGPGTRLTVT.